The present TCR beta chain was sequenced within a study of blood T cell repertoires in COVID-19. Study details: Donors in the United States, Italy and Spain gave samples during acute or convalescent COVID-19. PBMCs, B-cell-depleted T cells, or T cells provided the cDNA or gDNA that made up the material.

The CDR3 has 14 residues. V lost 0 bases to trimming and J lost 0 bases, with 5 bases between them. Germline V gene data show CDR1 as MNHNY and CDR2 as SVGAGI (reference sequence). Here immunoSEQ multiplex PCR was the method, and the copy in TCRdb shows in-frame clones only, minus some. The sample holds 180,000 or so clones, about 86% seen once. Participants came from 20 to 25 US areas, aged about 18 to 100 years. Allocation to cohorts depended on clinical history reported by the participants. Sequences were obtained from PBMCs or T cells enriched from blood (not recorded which). The chain has TRBV6-6 and TRBJ1-1; D is ambiguous. The sequence was collected from a woman in her forties or fifties in a cohort exposed to, infected with or recovered from COVID-19 (not recorded which). The CDR3 protein is CASSYSRMNTEAFF. The CDR3 DNA is TGTGCCAGCAGTTACTCGCGGATGAACACTGAAGCTTTCTTT.